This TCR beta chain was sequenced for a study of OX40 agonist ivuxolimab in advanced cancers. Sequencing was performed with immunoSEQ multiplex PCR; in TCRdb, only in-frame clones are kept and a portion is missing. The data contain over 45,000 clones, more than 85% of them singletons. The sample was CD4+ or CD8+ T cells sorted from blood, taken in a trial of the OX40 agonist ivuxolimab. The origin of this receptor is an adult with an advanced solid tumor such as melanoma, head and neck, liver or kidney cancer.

This chain's CDR3 is CASSKVGDRGDGELFF. The CDR3 nucleotides are TGTGCCAGCAGCAAAGTGGGTGACAGGGGGGACGGGGAGCTGTTTTTT. The chain combines TRBV21-1 with TRBJ2-2; the table's D gene call, TRBD1, was not cross checked with the DNA. TRBV21-1 is flagged as a pseudogene. This CDR3 region has 16 residues.